The 2 T cell receptor beta chains below all came from one sample that was sequenced in a study of cytomegalovirus exposure and HLA in healthy donors. The PCR had 60 Vbeta and 13 Jbeta primers. Some clones are missing from TCRdb's copy, which holds only in-frame ones; the method was immunoSEQ multiplex PCR. The sample holds tens of thousands of clones, just under 80% seen once. The sequenced sample was PBMCs. The receptors originated from a middle-aged man in good health and CMV-seronegative.

This clone was seen only a few times. The chain combines TRBV4-1 with TRBJ1-1, with a weak D call TRBD1 (5 bases). Between the trimmed V and J ends, which lost 6 bases and 1 base, there was a span of 12 bases. Germline assignment: CDR1 MGHRA and CDR2 YSYEKL. The CDR3 spans 14 residues. The CDR3 bases are TGCGCCAGCAGGGGGCCTCTTAAGAACACTGAAGCTTTCTTT. It yields the protein CASRGPLKNTEAFF.

V and J are TRBV7-9 and TRBJ1-6; D gene unclear. The germline V gene has CDR1 SEHNR and CDR2 FQNEAQ (reference sequence). This CDR3 is 12 amino acids long. Trimming cost V 5 bases and J 15 bases, with 14 bases left between them. CDR3 amino acids: CASSPTAFSLHF. The DNA of the CDR3 is TGTGCCAGCAGCCCAACAGCTTTTAGCCTCCACTTT.